The rows below give T cell receptor beta chains drawn from one sample of a study of blood T cell repertoires in COVID-19. Produced via immunoSEQ multiplex PCR; TCRdb's table is partial and in-frame only. The sample shows 210,000 or so clones, 75% to 85% of them seen only once. The sequenced material came from peripheral blood. The receptors were gathered from a woman aged 25-40 years with COVID-19, enrolled during active disease. Each CDR3 is given with its conserved first and last residue. The order of the fields is CDR3 length, V gene, J gene, CDR3 protein.

CDR3 length: 14; V gene: TRBV5-1; J gene: TRBJ2-7; CDR3 protein: CASSLDRGRNEQYF
CDR3 length: 16; V gene: TRBV19; J gene: TRBJ2-3; CDR3 protein: CASSIGTSGSTDTQYF
CDR3 length: 17; V gene: TRBV4-3; J gene: TRBJ2-1; CDR3 protein: CASSQDRGGLPYNEQFF
CDR3 length: 12; V gene: TRBV2; J gene: TRBJ1-2; CDR3 protein: CASATGGYGYTF
CDR3 length: 15; V gene: TRBV5-6; J gene: TRBJ2-7; CDR3 protein: CASSFGGGLPYEQYF
CDR3 length: 16; V gene: TRBV9; J gene: TRBJ1-3; CDR3 protein: CASSVTVAGSGNTIYF
CDR3 length: 16; V gene: TRBV5-4; J gene: TRBJ2-1; CDR3 protein: CASSVEQGFAYNEQFF
CDR3 length: 15; V gene: TRBV6-1; J gene: TRBJ1-3; CDR3 protein: CASSEGATGLNTIYF
CDR3 length: 18; V gene: TRBV6-2/TRBV6-3; J gene: TRBJ2-7; CDR3 protein: CASSSGPARHTGAYEQYF
CDR3 length: 13; V gene: TRBV7-3; J gene: TRBJ1-1; CDR3 protein: CASSLKGGTEAFF
CDR3 length: 12; V gene: TRBV29-1; J gene: TRBJ2-3; CDR3 protein: CKIAGGTDTQYF
CDR3 length: 13; V gene: TRBV7-9; J gene: TRBJ1-1; CDR3 protein: CASSLSGGTEAFF
CDR3 length: 12; V gene: TRBV7-2; J gene: TRBJ2-7; CDR3 protein: CASSLNGYEQYF
CDR3 length: 17; V gene: TRBV9; J gene: TRBJ1-5; CDR3 protein: CASSPRTGERGNQPQHF
CDR3 length: 13; V gene: TRBV29-1; J gene: TRBJ1-3; CDR3 protein: CSDRRLGGYTIYF
CDR3 length: 13; V gene: TRBV30; J gene: TRBJ1-1; CDR3 protein: CAWSVQGHTEAFF
CDR3 length: 16; V gene: TRBV9; J gene: TRBJ2-1; CDR3 protein: CASSVDGGSSYNEQFF
CDR3 length: 15; V gene: TRBV5-6; J gene: TRBJ1-1; CDR3 protein: CASSLHGTGGVGAFF
CDR3 length: 14; V gene: TRBV5-6; J gene: TRBJ1-2; CDR3 protein: CASSFPGTNYGYTF
CDR3 length: 15; V gene: TRBV9; J gene: TRBJ1-3; CDR3 protein: CASSLTQGAGNTIYF
CDR3 length: 19; V gene: TRBV3-1/TRBV3-2; J gene: TRBJ1-4; CDR3 protein: CASSQGKGQPTVANEKLFF
CDR3 length: 15; V gene: TRBV3-1/TRBV3-2; J gene: TRBJ1-6; CDR3 protein: CASSQAQGLGSPLHF
CDR3 length: 15; V gene: TRBV7-9; J gene: TRBJ1-1; CDR3 protein: CASSPTPTTVRGAFF
CDR3 length: 15; V gene: TRBV28; J gene: TRBJ1-1; CDR3 protein: CASKSQGGLYTEAFF
CDR3 length: 12; V gene: TRBV9; J gene: TRBJ2-5; CDR3 protein: CASSPPRGGQYF
CDR3 length: 18; V gene: TRBV5-1; J gene: TRBJ2-3; CDR3 protein: CASSFGLAGLTPTDTQYF
CDR3 length: 13; V gene: TRBV19; J gene: TRBJ1-1; CDR3 protein: CASSIDQETEAFF
CDR3 length: 14; V gene: TRBV28; J gene: TRBJ2-5; CDR3 protein: CASSSPGVRETQYF
CDR3 length: 14; V gene: TRBV28; J gene: TRBJ2-7; CDR3 protein: CASTYGTGSYEQYF
CDR3 length: 12; V gene: TRBV12-3/TRBV12-4; J gene: TRBJ2-7; CDR3 protein: CASSPNRDEQYF
CDR3 length: 16; V gene: TRBV7-8; J gene: TRBJ2-7; CDR3 protein: CASRYSTGSGSYEQYF
CDR3 length: 14; V gene: TRBV5-5; J gene: TRBJ1-3; CDR3 protein: CASSSTTGGNTIYF
CDR3 length: 15; V gene: TRBV9; J gene: TRBJ2-3; CDR3 protein: CASSAWERGADTQYF
CDR3 length: 16; V gene: TRBV11-2; J gene: TRBJ2-1; CDR3 protein: CASSPNSGTGNNEQFF
CDR3 length: 14; V gene: TRBV6-6; J gene: TRBJ1-6; CDR3 protein: CASRTGRDNSPLHF
CDR3 length: 17; V gene: TRBV7-2; J gene: TRBJ1-3; CDR3 protein: CASSLTGALLSGNTIYF
CDR3 length: 16; V gene: TRBV4-2; J gene: TRBJ2-1; CDR3 protein: CASSPDAGEPYNEQFF
CDR3 length: 14; V gene: TRBV9; J gene: TRBJ2-3; CDR3 protein: CASSVDTSTDTQYF
CDR3 length: 16; V gene: TRBV6-6; J gene: TRBJ2-1; CDR3 protein: CASSYSSGRAWGEQFF
CDR3 length: 15; V gene: TRBV28; J gene: TRBJ1-4; CDR3 protein: CASTTGGEGVEKLFF
CDR3 length: 15; V gene: TRBV5-4; J gene: TRBJ1-1; CDR3 protein: CASSLIGTGGTEAFF
CDR3 length: 16; V gene: TRBV18; J gene: TRBJ2-1; CDR3 protein: CASSPAGQENYNEQFF